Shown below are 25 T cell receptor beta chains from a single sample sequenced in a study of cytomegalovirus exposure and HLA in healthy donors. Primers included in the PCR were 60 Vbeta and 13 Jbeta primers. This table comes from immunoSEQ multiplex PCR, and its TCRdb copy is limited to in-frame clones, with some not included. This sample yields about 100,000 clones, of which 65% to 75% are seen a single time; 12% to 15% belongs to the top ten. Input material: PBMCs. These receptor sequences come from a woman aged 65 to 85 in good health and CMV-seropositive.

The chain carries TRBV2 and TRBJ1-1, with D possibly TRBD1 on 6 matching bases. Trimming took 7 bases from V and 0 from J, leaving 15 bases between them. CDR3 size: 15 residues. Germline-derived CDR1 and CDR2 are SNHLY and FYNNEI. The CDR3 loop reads CASTYGQLMNTEAFF. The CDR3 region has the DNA TGTGCCAGCACGTACGGACAGCTAATGAACACTGAAGCTTTCTTT.

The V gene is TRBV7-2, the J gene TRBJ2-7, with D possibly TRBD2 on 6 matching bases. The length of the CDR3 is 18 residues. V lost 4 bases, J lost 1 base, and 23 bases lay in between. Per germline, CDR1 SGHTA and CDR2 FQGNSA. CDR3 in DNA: TGTGCCAGCAGCTCCCCATTCAGGCGGGGTAAACCATCCTACGAGCAGTACTTC. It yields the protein CASSSPFRRGKPSYEQYF.

The CDR3 protein is CASKKRQAYEQYF. In DNA form, the CDR3 reads TGTGCCAGCAAGAAGCGACAGGCCTACGAGCAGTACTTC. V usage is TRBV2 and J usage is TRBJ2-7; D perhaps matches TRBD1 (6 bases). Germline values: CDR1 SNHLY, CDR2 FYNNEI. Trimming stripped 7 bases from V and 2 bases from J, with 12 bases between. There are 13 residues in the CDR3.

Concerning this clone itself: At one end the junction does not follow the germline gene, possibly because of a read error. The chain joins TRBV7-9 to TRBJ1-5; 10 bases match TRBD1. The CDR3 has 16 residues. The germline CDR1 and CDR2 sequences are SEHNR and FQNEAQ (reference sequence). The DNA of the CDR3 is TGCGCCAGCAGCCAAGAGCCGGCGACAGGGGGCCAGCCCCAGCATTTT. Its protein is CASSQEPATGGQPQHF.

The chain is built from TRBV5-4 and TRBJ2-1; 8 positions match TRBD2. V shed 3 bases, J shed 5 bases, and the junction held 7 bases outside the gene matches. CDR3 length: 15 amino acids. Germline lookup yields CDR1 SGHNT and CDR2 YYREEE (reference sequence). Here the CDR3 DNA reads TGTGCCAGCAGCTCTTACAGCGGGGGCCACAATGAGCAGTTCTTC. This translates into CASSSYSGGHNEQFF.

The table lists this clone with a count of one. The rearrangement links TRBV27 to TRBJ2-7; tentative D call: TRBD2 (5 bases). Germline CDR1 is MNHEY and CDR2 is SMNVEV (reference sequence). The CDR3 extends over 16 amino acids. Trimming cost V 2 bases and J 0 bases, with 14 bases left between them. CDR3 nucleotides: TGTGCCAGCAGTTTACCGAGGGCCCTGAGCTCCTACGAGCAGTACTTC. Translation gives CASSLPRALSSYEQYF.

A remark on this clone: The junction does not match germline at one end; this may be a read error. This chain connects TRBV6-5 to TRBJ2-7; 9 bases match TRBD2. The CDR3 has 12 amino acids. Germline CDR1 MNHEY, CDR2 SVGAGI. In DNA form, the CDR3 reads TGTGCCAGCAGTCGCGACCAGAAGCGGGAGGAATTC. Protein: CASSRDQKREEF.

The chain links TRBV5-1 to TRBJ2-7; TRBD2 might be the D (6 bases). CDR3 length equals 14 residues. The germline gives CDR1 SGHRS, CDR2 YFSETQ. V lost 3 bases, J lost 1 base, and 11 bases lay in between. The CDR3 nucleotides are TGCGCCAGCAGCTCGGTGGGACTTTCCTACGAGCAGTACTTC. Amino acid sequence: CASSSVGLSYEQYF. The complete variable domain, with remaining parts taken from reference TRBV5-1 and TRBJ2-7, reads KAGVTQTPRYLIKTRGQQVTLSCSPISGHRSVSWYQQTPGQGLQFLFEYFSETQRNKGNFPGRFSGRQFSNSRSEMNVSTLELGDSALYLCASSSVGLSYEQYFGPGTRLTVT.

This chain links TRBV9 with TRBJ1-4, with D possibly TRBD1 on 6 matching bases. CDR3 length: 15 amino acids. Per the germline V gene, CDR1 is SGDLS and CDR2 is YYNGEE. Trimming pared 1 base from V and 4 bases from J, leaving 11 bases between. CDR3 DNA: TGTGCCAGCAGCGTACGAGGGGGTAATAATGAAAAACTGTTTTTT. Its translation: CASSVRGGNNEKLFF.

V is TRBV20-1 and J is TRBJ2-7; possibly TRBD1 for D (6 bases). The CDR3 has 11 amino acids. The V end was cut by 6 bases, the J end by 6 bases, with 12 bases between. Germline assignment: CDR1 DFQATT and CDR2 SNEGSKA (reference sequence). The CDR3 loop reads CSATDSREQYF. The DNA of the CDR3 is TGCAGTGCCACGGACAGCCGCGAGCAGTACTTC.

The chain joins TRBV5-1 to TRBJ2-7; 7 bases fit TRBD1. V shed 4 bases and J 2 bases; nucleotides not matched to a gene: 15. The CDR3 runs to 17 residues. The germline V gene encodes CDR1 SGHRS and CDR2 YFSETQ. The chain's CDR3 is CASSPGQTGIGTYEQYF. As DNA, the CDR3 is TGCGCCAGCAGCCCGGGCCAGACAGGGATTGGGACCTACGAGCAGTACTTC.

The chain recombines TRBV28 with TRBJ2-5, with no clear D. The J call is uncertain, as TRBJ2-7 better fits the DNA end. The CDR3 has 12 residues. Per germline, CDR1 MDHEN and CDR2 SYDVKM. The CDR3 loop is CASRLAGHEQYF. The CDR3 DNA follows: TGTGCCAGCAGGCTGGCAGGCCACGAGCAGTACTTC.

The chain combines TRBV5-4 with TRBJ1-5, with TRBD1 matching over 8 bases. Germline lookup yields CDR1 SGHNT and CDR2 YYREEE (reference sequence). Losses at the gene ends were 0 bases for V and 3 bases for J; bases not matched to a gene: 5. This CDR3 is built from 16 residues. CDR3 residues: CASSLGPTGANQPQHF. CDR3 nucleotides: TGTGCCAGCAGCTTGGGGCCGACAGGGGCCAATCAGCCCCAGCATTTT.

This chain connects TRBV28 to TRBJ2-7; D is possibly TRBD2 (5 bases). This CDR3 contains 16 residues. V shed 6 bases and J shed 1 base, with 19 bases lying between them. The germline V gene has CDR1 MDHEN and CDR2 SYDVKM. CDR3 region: CASSIPGIIRSYEQYF. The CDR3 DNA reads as TGTGCCAGCAGCATACCCGGGATAATACGATCCTACGAGCAGTACTTC.

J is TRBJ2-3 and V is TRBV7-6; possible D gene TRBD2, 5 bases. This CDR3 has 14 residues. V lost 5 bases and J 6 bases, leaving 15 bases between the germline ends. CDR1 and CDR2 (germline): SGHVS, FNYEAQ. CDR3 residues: CASSLRPSPDTQYF. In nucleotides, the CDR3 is TGTGCCAGCAGCCTTAGGCCTAGCCCCGATACGCAGTATTTT.

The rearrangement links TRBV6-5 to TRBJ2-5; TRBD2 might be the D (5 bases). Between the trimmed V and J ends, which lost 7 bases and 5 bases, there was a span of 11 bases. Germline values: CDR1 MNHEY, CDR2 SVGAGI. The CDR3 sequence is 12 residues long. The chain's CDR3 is CASNLPGETQYF. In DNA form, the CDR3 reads TGTGCCAGCAACCTACCGGGGGAGACCCAGTACTTC.

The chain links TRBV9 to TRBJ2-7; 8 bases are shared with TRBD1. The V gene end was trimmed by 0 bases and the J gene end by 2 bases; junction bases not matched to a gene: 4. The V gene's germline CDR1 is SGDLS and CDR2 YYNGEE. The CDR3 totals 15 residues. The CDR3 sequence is CASSVAPQGAYEQYF. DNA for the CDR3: TGTGCCAGCAGCGTAGCTCCACAGGGGGCCTACGAGCAGTACTTC.

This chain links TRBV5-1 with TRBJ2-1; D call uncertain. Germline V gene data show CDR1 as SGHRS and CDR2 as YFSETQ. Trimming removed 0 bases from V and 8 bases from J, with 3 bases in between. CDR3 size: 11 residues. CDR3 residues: CASSLEHEQFF. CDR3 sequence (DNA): TGCGCCAGCAGCTTGGAGCATGAGCAGTTCTTC.

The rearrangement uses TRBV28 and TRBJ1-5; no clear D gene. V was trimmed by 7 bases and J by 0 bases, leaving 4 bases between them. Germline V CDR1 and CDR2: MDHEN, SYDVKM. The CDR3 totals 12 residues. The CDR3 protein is CASTLSNQPQHF. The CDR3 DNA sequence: TGTGCCAGCACCCTTAGCAATCAGCCCCAGCATTTT.

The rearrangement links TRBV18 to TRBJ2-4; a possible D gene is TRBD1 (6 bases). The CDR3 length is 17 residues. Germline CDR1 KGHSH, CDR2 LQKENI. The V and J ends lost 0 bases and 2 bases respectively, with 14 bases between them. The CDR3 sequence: CASSPPSSGTTKNIQYF. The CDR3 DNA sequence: TGTGCCAGCTCACCACCCTCTTCCGGGACAACCAAAAACATTCAGTACTTC.

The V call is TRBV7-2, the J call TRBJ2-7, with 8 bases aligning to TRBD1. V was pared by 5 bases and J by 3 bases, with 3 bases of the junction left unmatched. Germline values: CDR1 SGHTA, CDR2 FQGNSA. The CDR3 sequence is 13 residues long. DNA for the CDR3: TGTGCCAGCAGCATTGGACAGGGCTACGAGCAGTACTTC. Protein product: CASSIGQGYEQYF.

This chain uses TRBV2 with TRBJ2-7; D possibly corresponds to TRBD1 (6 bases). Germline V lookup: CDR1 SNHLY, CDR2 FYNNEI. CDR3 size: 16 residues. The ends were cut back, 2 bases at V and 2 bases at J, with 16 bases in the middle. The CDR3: CASSESIQGNTYEQYF. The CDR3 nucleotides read TGTGCCAGCAGTGAATCCATCCAGGGGAACACCTACGAGCAGTACTTC.

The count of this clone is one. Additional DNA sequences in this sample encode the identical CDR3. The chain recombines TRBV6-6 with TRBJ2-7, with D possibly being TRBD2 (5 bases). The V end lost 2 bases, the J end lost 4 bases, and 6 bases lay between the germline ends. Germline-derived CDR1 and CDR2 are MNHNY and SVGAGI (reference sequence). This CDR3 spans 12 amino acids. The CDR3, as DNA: TGTGCCAGCAGTTACCGGGGATACGAGCAGTACTTC. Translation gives CASSYRGYEQYF.

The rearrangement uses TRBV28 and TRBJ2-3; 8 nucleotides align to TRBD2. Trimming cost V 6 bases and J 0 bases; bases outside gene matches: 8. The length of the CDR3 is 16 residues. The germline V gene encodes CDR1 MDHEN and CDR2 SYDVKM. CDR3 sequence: CASSPLAGGSTDTQYF. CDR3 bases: TGTGCCAGCAGCCCTCTTGCGGGAGGTAGCACAGATACGCAGTATTTT.

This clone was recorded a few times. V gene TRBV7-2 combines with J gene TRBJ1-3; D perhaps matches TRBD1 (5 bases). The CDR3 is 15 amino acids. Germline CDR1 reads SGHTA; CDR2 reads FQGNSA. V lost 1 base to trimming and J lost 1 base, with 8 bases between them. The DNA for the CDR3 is TGTGCCAGCAGCTTAGTAGGGACTTCTGGAAACACCATATATTTT. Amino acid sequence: CASSLVGTSGNTIYF.